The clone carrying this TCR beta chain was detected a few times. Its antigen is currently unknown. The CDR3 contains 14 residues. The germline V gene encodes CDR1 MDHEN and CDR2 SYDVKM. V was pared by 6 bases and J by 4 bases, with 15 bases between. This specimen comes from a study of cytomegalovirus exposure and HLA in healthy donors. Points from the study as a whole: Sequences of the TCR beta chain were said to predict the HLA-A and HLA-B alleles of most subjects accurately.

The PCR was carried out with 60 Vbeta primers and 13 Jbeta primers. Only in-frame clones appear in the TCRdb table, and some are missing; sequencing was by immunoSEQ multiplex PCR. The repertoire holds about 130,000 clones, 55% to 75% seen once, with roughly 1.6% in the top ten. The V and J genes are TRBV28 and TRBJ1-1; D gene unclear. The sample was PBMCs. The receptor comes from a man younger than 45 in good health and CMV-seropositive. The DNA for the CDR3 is TGTGCCAGCAGCCAGTCTCCGGGATCCACTGAAGCTTTCTTT. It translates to CASSQSPGSTEAFF.